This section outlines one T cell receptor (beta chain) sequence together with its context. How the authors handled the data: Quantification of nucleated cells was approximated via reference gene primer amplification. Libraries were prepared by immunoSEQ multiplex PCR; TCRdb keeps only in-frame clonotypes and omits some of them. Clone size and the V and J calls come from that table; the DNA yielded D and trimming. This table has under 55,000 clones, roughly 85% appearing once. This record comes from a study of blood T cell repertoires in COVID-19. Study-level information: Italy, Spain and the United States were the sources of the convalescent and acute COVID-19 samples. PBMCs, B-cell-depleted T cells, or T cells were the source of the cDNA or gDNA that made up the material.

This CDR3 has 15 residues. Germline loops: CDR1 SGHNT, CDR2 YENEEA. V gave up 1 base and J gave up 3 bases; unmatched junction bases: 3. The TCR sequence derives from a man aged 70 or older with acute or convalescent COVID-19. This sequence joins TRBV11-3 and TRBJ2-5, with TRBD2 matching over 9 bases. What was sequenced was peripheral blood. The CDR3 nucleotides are TGTGCCAGCAGCTTAGTGGCGGGGGGGAAAGAGACCCAGTACTTC. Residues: CASSLVAGGKETQYF.